The 10 T cell receptor beta chains below come from one sample, sequenced in a study of T-cell reconstitution after alpha-beta-depleted transplantation in children. The TCRbeta library was prepared with unique molecular identifiers. TCRdb fed the PCR reads into MiXCR, producing one record per CDR3 protein. The sample holds some 450,000 distinct CDR3 sequences, 43% seen once. The source was PBMCs, collected before TCRalphabeta/CD19-depleted stem cell transplant. The receptors were gathered from a girl aged 2-10 years with aplastic anemia, due to receive a stem cell transplant.

V is TRBV27 and J is TRBJ2-7, with 11 bases matching TRBD2. The junction had 13 bases not matched to a gene; V was cut back by 2 bases and J by 7 bases. Germline assignment: CDR1 MNHEY and CDR2 SMNVEV (reference sequence). This CDR3 comprises 17 residues. The CDR3 loop reads CASSLAVAGGPASEQYF. As DNA, the CDR3 is TGTGCCAGCAGTTTAGCCGTAGCGGGAGGGCCCGCGAGTGAGCAGTACTTC.

In its sample, this clonotype was seen a few times. One end of the junction varies from germline; a read error may be responsible. The V call is TRBV7-2, the J call TRBJ1-5, with D possibly being TRBD1 (5 bases). This CDR3 region has 14 residues. The germline V gene encodes CDR1 SGHTA and CDR2 FQGNSA. CDR3 in DNA: TGTGCCAGCATCTTAGGGGCATTTAATCAGCCCCAGCATTTT. Residues: CASILGAFNQPQHF.

The rearrangement joins TRBV29-1 to TRBJ2-3, with D uncertain. The V end was cut by 3 bases, the J end by 2 bases, with 15 bases between. CDR1 is SQVTM, CDR2 ANQGSEA, per germline. The CDR3 spans 15 residues. CDR3 sequence reads: CSVDLDRLNTDTQYF. Here the CDR3 DNA reads TGCAGCGTTGATTTGGACCGTCTTAACACAGATACGCAGTATTTT.

This clonotype was observed a handful of times. The V and J genes are TRBV28 and TRBJ2-3; D uncertain. The V gene lost 3 bases and the J gene lost 7 bases, with 8 bases spanning the gap. The CDR3 totals 12 residues. Germline lookup yields CDR1 MDHEN and CDR2 SYDVKM. CDR3 protein: CASSLSGNTQYF. CDR3 nucleotide sequence: TGTGCCAGCAGTTTGTCAGGAAATACGCAGTATTTT.

The chain combines TRBV28 with TRBJ1-1; 7 nucleotides agree with TRBD1. With 2 bases clipped from V and 4 bases from J, the junction kept 10 bases outside the gene matches. CDR1 is MDHEN, CDR2 SYDVKM, per germline. The CDR3 sequence is 16 residues long. CDR3 nucleotides: TGTGCCAGCAGTTTAATTGCGACGACAGGGATCACTGAAGCTTTCTTT. Its protein is CASSLIATTGITEAFF.

V gene TRBV5-1 combines with J gene TRBJ2-3, with TRBD1 identical over 10 bases. Germline V gene sequence: CDR1 SGHRS, CDR2 YFSETQ. The CDR3 loop spans 15 amino acids. The junction had 7 bases not matched to a gene; V was cut back by 3 bases and J by 6 bases. Here the CDR3 DNA reads TGCGCCAGCAGCTCCGGGACAGGGGTTTTGGATACGCAGTATTTT. Translating gives CASSSGTGVLDTQYF.

This clonotype was seen many times. This chain joins TRBV9 and TRBJ2-2; no firm D call. CDR3 size: 14 residues. V was cut by 1 base and J by 1 base, with 5 bases left in between. Germline CDR1 and CDR2: SGDLS and YYNGEE. CDR3: CASSVSVNTGELFF. CDR3 DNA: TGTGCCAGCAGCGTATCTGTGAACACCGGGGAGCTGTTTTTT. Complete variable domain (other parts from reference TRBV9 and TRBJ2-2): DSGVTQTPKHLITATGQRVTLRCSPRSGDLSVYWYQQSLDQGLQFLIQYYNGEERAKGNILERFSAQQFPDLHSELNLSSLELGDSALYFCASSVSVNTGELFFGEGSRLTVL.

The rearrangement links TRBV5-6 to TRBJ1-5; 8 bases are shared with TRBD1. The CDR3 covers 15 residues. V lost 1 base to trimming and J lost 3 bases; unmatched junction nucleotides: 3. Germline CDR1 is SGHDT and CDR2 is YYEEEE. The chain's CDR3 is CASSLWDRYNQPQHF. The CDR3 DNA follows: TGTGCCAGCAGCTTGTGGGACAGGTACAATCAGCCCCAGCATTTT.

This clonotype has ten or more counts. This sequence joins TRBV20-1 and TRBJ2-2; either TRBD1 or TRBD2 may supply D (5 bases each). Germline V gene sequence: CDR1 DFQATT, CDR2 SNEGSKA (reference sequence). This CDR3 is built from 17 residues. Trimming cost V 5 bases and J 0 bases, with 19 bases left between them. The CDR3 DNA reads TGCAGTGCTCGAAATCCAAAGGGGACCTCGAACACCGGGGAGCTGTTTTTT. Its translation: CSARNPKGTSNTGELFF.

This rearrangement joins TRBV5-1 to TRBJ2-1; 8 nucleotides line up with TRBD2. J was trimmed by 6 bases and V by 4 bases; bases with no gene match: 9. This CDR3 is 15 amino acids long. The germline V gene encodes CDR1 SGHRS and CDR2 YFSETQ. The CDR3 region has the DNA TGCGCCAGCAGCGCGGGACTAGTTGGTTTCAATGAGCAGTTCTTC. Translating gives CASSAGLVGFNEQFF.